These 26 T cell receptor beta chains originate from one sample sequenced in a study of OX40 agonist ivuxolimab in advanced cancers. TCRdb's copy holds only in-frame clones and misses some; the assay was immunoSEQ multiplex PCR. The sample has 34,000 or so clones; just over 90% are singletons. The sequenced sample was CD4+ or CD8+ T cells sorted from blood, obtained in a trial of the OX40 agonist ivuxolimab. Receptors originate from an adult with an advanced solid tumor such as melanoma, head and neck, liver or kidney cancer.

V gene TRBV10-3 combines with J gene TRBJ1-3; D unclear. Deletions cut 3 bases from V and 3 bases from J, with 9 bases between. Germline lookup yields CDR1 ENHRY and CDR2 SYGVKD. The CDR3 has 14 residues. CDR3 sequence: CAISELGFGNTIYF. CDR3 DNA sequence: TGTGCCATCAGTGAATTAGGTTTTGGAAACACCATATATTTT.

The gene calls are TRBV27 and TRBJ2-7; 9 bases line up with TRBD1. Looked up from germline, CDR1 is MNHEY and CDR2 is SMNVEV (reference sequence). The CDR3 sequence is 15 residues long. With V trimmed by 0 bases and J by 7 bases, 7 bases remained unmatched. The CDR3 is CASSLSGQGTGEQYV. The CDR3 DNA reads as TGTGCCAGCAGTTTATCAGGACAGGGGACGGGGGAGCAGTACGTC.

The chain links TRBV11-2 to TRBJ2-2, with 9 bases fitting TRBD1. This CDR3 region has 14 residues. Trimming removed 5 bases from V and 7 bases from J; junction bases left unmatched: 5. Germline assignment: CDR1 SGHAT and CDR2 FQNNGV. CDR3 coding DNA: TGTGCCAGCAGCGTTACAGGGGGCGGCGGGGAGCTGTTTTTT. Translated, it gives CASSVTGGGGELFF. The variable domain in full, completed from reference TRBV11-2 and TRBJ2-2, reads EAGVAQSPRYKIIEKRQSVAFWCNPISGHATLYWYQQILGQGPKLLIQFQNNGVVDDSQLPKDRFSAERLKGVDSTLKIQPAKLEDSAVYLCASSVTGGGGELFFGEGSRLTVL.

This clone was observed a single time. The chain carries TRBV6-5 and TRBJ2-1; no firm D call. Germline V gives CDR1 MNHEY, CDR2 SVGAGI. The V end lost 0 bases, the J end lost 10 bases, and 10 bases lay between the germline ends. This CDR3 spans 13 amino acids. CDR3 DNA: TGTGCCAGCAGTTACTCAGGGATTTACGAGCAGTTCTTC. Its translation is CASSYSGIYEQFF.

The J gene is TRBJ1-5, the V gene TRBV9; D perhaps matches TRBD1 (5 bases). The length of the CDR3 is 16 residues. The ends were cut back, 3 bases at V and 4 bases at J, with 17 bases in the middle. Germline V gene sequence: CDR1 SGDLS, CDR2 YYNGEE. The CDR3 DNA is TGTGCCAGCAGCGCCCCCCGGGGCGCTGGGAATCAGCCCCAGCATTTT. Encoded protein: CASSAPRGAGNQPQHF. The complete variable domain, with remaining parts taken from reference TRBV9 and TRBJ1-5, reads DSGVTQTPKHLITATGQRVTLRCSPRSGDLSVYWYQQSLDQGLQFLIQYYNGEERAKGNILERFSAQQFPDLHSELNLSSLELGDSALYFCASSAPRGAGNQPQHFGDGTRLSIL.

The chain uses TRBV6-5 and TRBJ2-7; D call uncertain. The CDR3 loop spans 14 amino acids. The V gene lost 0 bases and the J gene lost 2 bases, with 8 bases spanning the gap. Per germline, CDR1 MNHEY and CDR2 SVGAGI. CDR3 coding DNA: TGTGCCAGCAGTTACTCTTCTAGAACCTACGAGCAGTACTTC. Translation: CASSYSSRTYEQYF.

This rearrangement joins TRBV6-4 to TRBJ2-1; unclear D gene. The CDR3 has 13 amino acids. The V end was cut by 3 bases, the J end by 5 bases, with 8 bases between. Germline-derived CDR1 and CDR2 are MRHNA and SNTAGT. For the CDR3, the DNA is TGTGCCAGCAGTGAGGACGAAAACAATGAGCAGTTCTTC. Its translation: CASSEDENNEQFF.

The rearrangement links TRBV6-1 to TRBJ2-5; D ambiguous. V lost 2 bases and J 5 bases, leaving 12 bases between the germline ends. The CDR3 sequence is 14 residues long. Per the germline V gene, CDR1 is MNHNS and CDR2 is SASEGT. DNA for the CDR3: TGTGCCAGCAGTGAATTCGGTAGTCAGGAGACCCAGTACTTC. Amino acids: CASSEFGSQETQYF.

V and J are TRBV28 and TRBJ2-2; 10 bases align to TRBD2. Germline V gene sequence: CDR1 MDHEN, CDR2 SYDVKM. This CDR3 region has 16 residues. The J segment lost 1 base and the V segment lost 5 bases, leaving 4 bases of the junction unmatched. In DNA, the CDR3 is TGTGCCAGCAGTGGGTGGACTAGCGGGAACACCGGGGAGCTGTTTTTT. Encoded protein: CASSGWTSGNTGELFF.

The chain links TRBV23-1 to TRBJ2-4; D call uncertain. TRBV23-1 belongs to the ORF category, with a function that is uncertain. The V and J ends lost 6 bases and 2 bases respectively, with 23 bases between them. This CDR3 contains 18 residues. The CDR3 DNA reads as TGCGCCAGCAGCCGGTTCTGGCCGTGGAGATTATCCAAAAACATTCAGTACTTC. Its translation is CASSRFWPWRLSKNIQYF.

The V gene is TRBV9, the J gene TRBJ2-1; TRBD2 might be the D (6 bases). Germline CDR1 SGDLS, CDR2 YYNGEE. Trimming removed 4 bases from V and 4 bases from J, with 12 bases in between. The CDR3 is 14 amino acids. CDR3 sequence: CASSTFSGYNEQFF. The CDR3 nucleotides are TGTGCCAGCAGCACCTTTAGCGGTTACAATGAGCAGTTCTTC.

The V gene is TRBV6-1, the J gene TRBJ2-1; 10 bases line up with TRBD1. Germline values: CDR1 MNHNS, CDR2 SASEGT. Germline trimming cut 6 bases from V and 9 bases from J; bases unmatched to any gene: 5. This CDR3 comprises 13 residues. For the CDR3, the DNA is TGTGCCAGCAGATGGACAGGGGGTAGTGAGCAGTTCTTC. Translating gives CASRWTGGSEQFF.

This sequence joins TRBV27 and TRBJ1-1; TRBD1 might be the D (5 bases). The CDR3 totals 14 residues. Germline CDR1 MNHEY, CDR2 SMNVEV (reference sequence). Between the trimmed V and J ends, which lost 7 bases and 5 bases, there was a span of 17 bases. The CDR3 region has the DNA TGTGCCAGCACCCACTTGGGGGGGGGTACTGAAGCTTTCTTT. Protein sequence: CASTHLGGGTEAFF.

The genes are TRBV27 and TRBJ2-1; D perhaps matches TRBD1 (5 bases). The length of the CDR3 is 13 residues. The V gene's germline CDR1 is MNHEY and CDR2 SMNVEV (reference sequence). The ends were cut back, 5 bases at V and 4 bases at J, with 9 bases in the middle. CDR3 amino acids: CASSPTAYNEQFF. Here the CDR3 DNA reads TGTGCCAGCAGTCCGACAGCGTACAATGAGCAGTTCTTC.

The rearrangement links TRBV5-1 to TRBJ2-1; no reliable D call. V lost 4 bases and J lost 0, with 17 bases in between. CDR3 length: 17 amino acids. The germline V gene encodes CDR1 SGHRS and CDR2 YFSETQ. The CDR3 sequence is CASSPESVRGSYNEQFF. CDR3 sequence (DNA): TGCGCCAGCAGCCCCGAATCGGTGCGCGGCTCCTACAATGAGCAGTTCTTC. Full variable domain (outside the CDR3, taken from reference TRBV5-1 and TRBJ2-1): KAGVTQTPRYLIKTRGQQVTLSCSPISGHRSVSWYQQTPGQGLQFLFEYFSETQRNKGNFPGRFSGRQFSNSRSEMNVSTLELGDSALYLCASSPESVRGSYNEQFFGPGTRLTVL.

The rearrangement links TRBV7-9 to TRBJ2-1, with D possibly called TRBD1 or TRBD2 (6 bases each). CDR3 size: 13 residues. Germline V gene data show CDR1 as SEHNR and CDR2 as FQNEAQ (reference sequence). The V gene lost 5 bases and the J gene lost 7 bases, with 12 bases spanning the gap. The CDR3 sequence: CASSRGASNEQFF. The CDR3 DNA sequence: TGTGCCAGCAGCAGGGGGGCCAGTAATGAGCAGTTCTTC.

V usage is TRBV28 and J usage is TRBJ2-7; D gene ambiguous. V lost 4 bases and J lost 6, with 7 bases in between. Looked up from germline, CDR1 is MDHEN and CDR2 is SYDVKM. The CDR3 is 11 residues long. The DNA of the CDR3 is TGTGCCAGCAGTTCCAACAGCGAGCAGTACTTC. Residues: CASSSNSEQYF.

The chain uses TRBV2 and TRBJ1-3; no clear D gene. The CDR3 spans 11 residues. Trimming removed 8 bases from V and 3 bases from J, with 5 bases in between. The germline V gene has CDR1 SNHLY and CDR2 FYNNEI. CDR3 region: CASERGNTIYF. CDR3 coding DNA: TGTGCCAGCGAACGTGGAAACACCATATATTTT.

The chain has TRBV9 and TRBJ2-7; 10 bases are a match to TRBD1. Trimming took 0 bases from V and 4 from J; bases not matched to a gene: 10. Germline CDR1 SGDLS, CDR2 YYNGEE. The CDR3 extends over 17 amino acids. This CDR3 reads CASSVGVGQGRNYEQYF. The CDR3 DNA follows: TGTGCCAGCAGCGTAGGGGTGGGACAGGGGCGTAATTACGAGCAGTACTTC.

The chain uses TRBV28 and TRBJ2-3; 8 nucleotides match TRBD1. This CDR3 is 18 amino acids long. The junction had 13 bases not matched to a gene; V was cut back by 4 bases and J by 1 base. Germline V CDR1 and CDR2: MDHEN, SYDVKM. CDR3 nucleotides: TGTGCCAGCAGTTCCTCAAGGACAGGGAAGTCTGGCACAGATACGCAGTATTTT. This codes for CASSSSRTGKSGTDTQYF.

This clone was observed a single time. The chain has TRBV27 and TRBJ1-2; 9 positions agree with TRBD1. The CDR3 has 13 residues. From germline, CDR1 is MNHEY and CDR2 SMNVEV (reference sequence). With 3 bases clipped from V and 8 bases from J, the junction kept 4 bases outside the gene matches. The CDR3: CASSFGTGFGYTF. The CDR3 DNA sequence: TGTGCCAGCAGTTTCGGGACAGGGTTCGGCTACACCTTC.

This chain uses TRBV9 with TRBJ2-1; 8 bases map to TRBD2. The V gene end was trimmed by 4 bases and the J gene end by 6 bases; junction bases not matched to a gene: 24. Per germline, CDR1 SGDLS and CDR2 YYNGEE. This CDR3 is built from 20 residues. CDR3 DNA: TGTGCCAGCAGCCTTACTTCTGAACTAGCGGTTACTCCATTTTTCAATGAGCAGTTCTTC. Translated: CASSLTSELAVTPFFNEQFF.

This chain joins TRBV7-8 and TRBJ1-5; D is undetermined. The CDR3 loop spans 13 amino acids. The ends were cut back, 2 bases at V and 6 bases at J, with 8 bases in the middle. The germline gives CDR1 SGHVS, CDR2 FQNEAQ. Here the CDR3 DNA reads TGTGCCAGCAGCTTAACAATCGTTCAGCCCCAGCATTTT. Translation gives CASSLTIVQPQHF. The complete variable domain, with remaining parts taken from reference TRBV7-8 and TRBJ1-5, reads GAGVSQSPRYKVAKRGQDVALRCDPISGHVSLFWYQQALGQGPEFLTYFQNEAQLDKSGLPSDRFFAERPEGSVSTLKIQRTQQEDSAVYLCASSLTIVQPQHFGDGTRLSIL.

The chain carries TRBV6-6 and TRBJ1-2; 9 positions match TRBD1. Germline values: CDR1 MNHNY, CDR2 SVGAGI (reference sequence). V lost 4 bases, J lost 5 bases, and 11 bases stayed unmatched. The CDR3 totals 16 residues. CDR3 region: CASSSSHPGQGYGYTF. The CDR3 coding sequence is TGTGCCAGCAGTTCCTCACATCCCGGACAGGGGTATGGCTACACCTTC.

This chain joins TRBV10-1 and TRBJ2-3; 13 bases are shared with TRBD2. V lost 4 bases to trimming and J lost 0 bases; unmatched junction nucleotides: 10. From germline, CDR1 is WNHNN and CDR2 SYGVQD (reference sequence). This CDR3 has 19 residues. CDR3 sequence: CASSGLAGGKGPSTDTQYF. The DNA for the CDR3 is TGCGCCAGCAGTGGACTAGCGGGGGGCAAAGGACCTAGCACAGATACGCAGTATTTT.

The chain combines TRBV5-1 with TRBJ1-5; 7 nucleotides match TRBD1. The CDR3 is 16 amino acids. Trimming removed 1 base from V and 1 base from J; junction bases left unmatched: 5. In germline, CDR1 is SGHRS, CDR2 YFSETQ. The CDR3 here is CASSLTAGGSNQPQHF. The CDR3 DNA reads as TGCGCCAGCAGCTTGACGGCAGGGGGGAGCAATCAGCCCCAGCATTTT.